The clone carrying this T cell receptor beta chain was observed a few times. The antigen is unknown. Amplification used 60 Vbeta primers and 13 Jbeta primers. Clones were sequenced by immunoSEQ multiplex PCR, and TCRdb holds only the in-frame ones, with some missing. The data hold roughly 120,000 clones, with 8% to 10% observed a single time. The V end lost 0 bases, the J end lost 0 bases, and 9 bases lay between the germline ends. CDR3 size: 16 residues. CDR1 SGHRS and CDR2 YFSETQ come from the germline V gene. The sample belongs to a study of cytomegalovirus exposure and HLA in healthy donors. General study results and limits: It was taken for granted in presence/absence analyses that sequencing depth across donors was roughly uniform.

The sequenced sample consisted of PBMCs. The clonotype was recovered from a man aged 25-40 years in good health and CMV-seronegative. The rearrangement joins TRBV5-1 to TRBJ2-2; perhaps TRBD2 as D (6 bases). The CDR3 DNA sequence: TGCGCCAGCAGCTTGGATCCTAGCGCGAACACCGGGGAGCTGTTTTTT. Protein sequence: CASSLDPSANTGELFF.